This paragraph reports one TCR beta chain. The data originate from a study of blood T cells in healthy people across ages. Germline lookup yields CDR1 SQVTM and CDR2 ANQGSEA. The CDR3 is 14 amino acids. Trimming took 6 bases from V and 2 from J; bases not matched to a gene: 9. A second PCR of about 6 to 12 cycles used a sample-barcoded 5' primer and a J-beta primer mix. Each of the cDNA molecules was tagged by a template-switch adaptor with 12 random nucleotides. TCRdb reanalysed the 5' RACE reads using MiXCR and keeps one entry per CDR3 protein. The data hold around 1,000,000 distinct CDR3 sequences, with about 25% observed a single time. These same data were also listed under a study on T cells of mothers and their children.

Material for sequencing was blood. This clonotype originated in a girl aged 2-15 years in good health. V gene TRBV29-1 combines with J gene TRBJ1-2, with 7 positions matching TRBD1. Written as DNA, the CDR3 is TGCAGCGTGAGTGTTGGGGGACAGAACTATGGCTACACCTTC. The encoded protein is CSVSVGGQNYGYTF.